This note documents a single T cell receptor beta chain sequence. What it binds is unknown. Specified time point: patch test 1, 2 weeks after DPC sensitization. Treatment denoted: therapeutic diphenylcyclopropenone sensitization with weekly scalp DPC. The CDR3 length is 13 residues. V lost 2 bases, J lost 4 bases, and 8 bases lay in between. The germline CDR1 and CDR2 sequences are SNHLY and FYNNEI. This specimen belongs to a study of human T cells and chemical hapten exposure. Looking at the study overall: There were weekly diphenylcyclopropenone doses to the scalp for patients throughout the roughly 23-week study.

Study conclusions and caveats: With regard to DPC sensitization, TCRs above 1 in 1000 frequency did not change.

TCRdb reprocessed the RACE reads with MiXCR, giving one entry per CDR3 protein. Here the sample spans 95,000 to 100,000 distinct CDR3 sequences, around 12% being singletons. This clonotype was sampled from a woman aged 40 to 50 with alopecia areata. Some clones in this sample may be carry-over from other donors' samples. Source: whole blood, taken in connection with sensitization to the hapten diphenylcyclopropenone (DPC). The chain combines TRBV2 with TRBJ1-1, with D uncertain. CDR3 sequence (DNA): TGTGCCAGCAGTGAACGGGGTGTCACTGAAGCTTTCTTT. Amino acids: CASSERGVTEAFF. The variable domain in full, with the rest retrieved from reference TRBV2 and TRBJ1-1, is EPEVTQTPSHQVTQMGQEVILRCVPISNHLYFYWYRQILGQKVEFLVSFYNNEISEKSEIFDDQFSVERPDGSNFTLKIRSTKLEDSAMYFCASSERGVTEAFFGQGTRLTVV.